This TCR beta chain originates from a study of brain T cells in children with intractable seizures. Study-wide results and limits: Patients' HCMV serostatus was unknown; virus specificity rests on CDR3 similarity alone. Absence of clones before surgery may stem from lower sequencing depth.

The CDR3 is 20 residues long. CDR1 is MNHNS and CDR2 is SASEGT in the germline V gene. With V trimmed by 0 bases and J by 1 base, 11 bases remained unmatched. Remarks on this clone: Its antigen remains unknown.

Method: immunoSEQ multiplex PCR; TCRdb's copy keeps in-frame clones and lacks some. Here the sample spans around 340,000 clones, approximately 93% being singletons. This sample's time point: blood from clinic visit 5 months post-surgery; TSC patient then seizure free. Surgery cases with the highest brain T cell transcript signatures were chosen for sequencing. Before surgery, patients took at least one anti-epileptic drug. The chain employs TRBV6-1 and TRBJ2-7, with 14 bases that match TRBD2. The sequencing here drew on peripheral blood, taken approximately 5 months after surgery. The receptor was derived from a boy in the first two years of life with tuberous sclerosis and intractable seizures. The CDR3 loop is CASSEAHLGTSGGPSYEQYF. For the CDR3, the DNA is TGTGCCAGCAGTGAAGCCCACCTGGGGACTAGCGGGGGACCATCCTACGAGCAGTACTTC.